Listed below are T cell receptor beta chains from one sample, sequenced in a study of blood T cell repertoires in COVID-19. Libraries were prepared by immunoSEQ multiplex PCR; TCRdb keeps only in-frame clonotypes and omits some of them. The sample yields about 86,000 clones, 80% to 90% seen once. Sequenced input: peripheral blood. The receptors derive from a human donor in a cohort sampled during active COVID-19. The CDR3 runs from the conserved cysteine through the conserved F or W. The D gene is left open where the match is weak. Rows give clone size only sometimes, using once, few, many, or a class for an expanded clone.

J gene: TRBJ1-2; D gene: TRBD1; V gene: TRBV6-5; clone size: -; CDR3 protein: CATGQGNYGYTF; CDR3 DNA: TGTGCCACCGGACAGGGCAACTATGGCTACACCTTC
J gene: TRBJ1-3; D gene: TRBD1; V gene: TRBV28; clone size: -; CDR3 protein: CASSFATMGSGGRGNTIYF; CDR3 DNA: TGTGCCAGCAGTTTCGCCACGATGGGGTCAGGGGGCAGGGGAAACACCATATATTTT
J gene: TRBJ1-4; D gene: -; V gene: TRBV28; clone size: once; CDR3 protein: CASSPLSGANEKLFF; CDR3 DNA: TGTGCCAGCAGTCCCTTGTCGGGGGCTAATGAAAAACTGTTTTTT
J gene: TRBJ2-1; D gene: TRBD2; V gene: TRBV24-1; clone size: -; CDR3 protein: CATSDWSSGSENEQFF; CDR3 DNA: TGTGCCACCAGTGATTGGTCTAGCGGGAGCGAAAATGAGCAGTTCTTC
J gene: TRBJ2-3; D gene: -; V gene: TRBV7-9; clone size: -; CDR3 protein: CATSLSAESDTQYF; CDR3 DNA: TGTGCCACCTCCCTCAGCGCCGAATCAGATACGCAGTATTTT
J gene: TRBJ2-5; D gene: TRBD1; V gene: TRBV5-8; clone size: -; CDR3 protein: CASSQGQVQETQYF; CDR3 DNA: TGTGCCAGCAGCCAAGGACAGGTCCAAGAGACCCAGTACTTC
J gene: TRBJ2-1; D gene: TRBD2; V gene: TRBV5-4; clone size: -; CDR3 protein: CASSSSGLAGGPRSYNEQFF; CDR3 DNA: TGTGCCAGCAGCTCTTCGGGACTAGCGGGAGGGCCTCGGTCCTACAATGAGCAGTTCTTC
J gene: TRBJ1-1; D gene: -; V gene: TRBV29-1; clone size: -; CDR3 protein: CSVVDWNTEAFF; CDR3 DNA: TGCAGCGTTGTTGACTGGAACACTGAAGCTTTCTTT
J gene: TRBJ2-7; D gene: TRBD1; V gene: TRBV4-2; clone size: -; CDR3 protein: CASSPTGQLPTYEQYF; CDR3 DNA: TGTGCCAGCAGCCCTACGGGACAGCTACCTACCTACGAGCAGTACTTC
J gene: TRBJ1-2; D gene: -; V gene: TRBV18; clone size: -; CDR3 protein: CASSSSAVNYGYTF; CDR3 DNA: TGTGCCAGCTCATCCTCCGCAGTTAACTATGGCTACACCTTC
J gene: TRBJ1-3; D gene: TRBD1; V gene: TRBV6-5; clone size: -; CDR3 protein: CASSYGRGGNTIYF; CDR3 DNA: TGTGCCAGCAGTTACGGGAGAGGGGGCAACACCATATATTTT
J gene: TRBJ1-2; D gene: -; V gene: TRBV28; clone size: -; CDR3 protein: CASSRNGPSGVSSYTF; CDR3 DNA: TGTGCCAGCAGTCGTAATGGTCCGTCGGGGGTGAGTAGCTACACCTTC
J gene: TRBJ2-5; D gene: -; V gene: TRBV5-6; clone size: -; CDR3 protein: CASRRGGGQETQYF; CDR3 DNA: TGTGCCAGCCGTCGGGGAGGGGGTCAAGAGACCCAGTACTTC
J gene: TRBJ2-7; D gene: TRBD2; V gene: TRBV5-4; clone size: -; CDR3 protein: CASSLIPLAGVNEQYF; CDR3 DNA: TGTGCCAGCAGCTTGATCCCACTAGCGGGAGTCAACGAGCAGTACTTC
J gene: TRBJ1-1; D gene: TRBD1; V gene: TRBV3-1/TRBV3-2; clone size: -; CDR3 protein: CASSFPGTGVTEAFF; CDR3 DNA: TGTGCCAGCAGCTTTCCCGGGACAGGGGTCACTGAAGCTTTCTTT
J gene: TRBJ2-7; D gene: TRBD2; V gene: TRBV5-5; clone size: -; CDR3 protein: CASSHLRPGGTYEQYF; CDR3 DNA: TGTGCCAGCAGCCACCTCCGGCCCGGGGGGACTTACGAGCAGTACTTC